Below, 21 T cell receptor beta chains from the same sample are listed, as sequenced in a study of T cell changes during pregnancy in multiple sclerosis. Measured with immunoSEQ multiplex PCR; TCRdb has only the in-frame clones, and not every one. The profile shows 70,000 to 90,000 clones, about 91% of them singletons. Source: PBMCs, taken in the first trimester of pregnancy. The receptors were gathered from a female donor in good health, serving as a control in a pregnancy study. Some clones in this sample may be carry-over from other donors' samples.

The chain couples TRBV28 to TRBJ2-5; 10 nucleotides agree with TRBD1. V lost 5 bases and J lost 2; bases outside the gene matches: 8. This CDR3 comprises 16 residues. The V gene's germline CDR1 is MDHEN and CDR2 SYDVKM. In DNA form, the CDR3 reads TGTGCCAGCAGTGGGGACAGGGGAATCTTTCAAGAGACCCAGTACTTC. Translated, it gives CASSGDRGIFQETQYF.

This chain joins TRBV7-2 and TRBJ2-3; tentatively, D is TRBD2 (6 bases). V was clipped by 5 bases and J by 0 bases, with 12 bases between them. CDR3 length: 15 residues. In germline, CDR1 is SGHTA, CDR2 FQGNSA. The CDR3 DNA reads TGTGCCAGCAGCCCGGACTACCTGAGCACAGATACGCAGTATTTT. Translating gives CASSPDYLSTDTQYF.

The J gene is TRBJ1-1, the V gene TRBV7-2; D gene unclear. The germline V gene encodes CDR1 SGHTA and CDR2 FQGNSA. V lost 1 base to trimming and J lost 9 bases, with 9 bases between them. The CDR3 covers 12 residues. The CDR3 is CASSLEATKAFF. DNA for the CDR3: TGTGCCAGCAGCTTAGAGGCGACTAAAGCTTTCTTT. The whole variable domain, filled in from reference TRBV7-2 and TRBJ1-1, reads GAGVSQSPSNKVTEKGKDVELRCDPISGHTALYWYRQSLGQGLEFLIYFQGNSAPDKSGLPSDRFSAERTGGSVSTLTIQRTQQEDSAVYLCASSLEATKAFFGQGTRLTVV.

The gene calls are TRBV6-5 and TRBJ1-1; a possible D gene is TRBD1 (6 bases). The V gene lost 2 bases and the J gene lost 5 bases, with 9 bases spanning the gap. Looked up from germline, CDR1 is MNHEY and CDR2 is SVGAGI. This CDR3 is built from 13 residues. The CDR3 reads CASSYATGTEAFF. DNA for the CDR3: TGTGCCAGCAGTTACGCCACAGGGACTGAAGCTTTCTTT.

This sequence joins TRBV6-5 and TRBJ2-4; TRBD2 matches 13 bases. V gave up 5 bases and J gave up 8 bases; unmatched junction bases: 3. This CDR3 is built from 14 residues. The germline gives CDR1 MNHEY, CDR2 SVGAGI. The CDR3 protein is CASSTLAGGDIQYF. CDR3 DNA: TGTGCCAGCAGTACACTAGCGGGGGGGGACATTCAGTACTTC.

The rearrangement uses TRBV7-9 and TRBJ1-5, with 9 bases matching TRBD1. V shed 5 bases and J 6 bases; nucleotides not matched to a gene: 5. The CDR3 totals 14 residues. Germline CDR1 and CDR2: SEHNR and FQNEAQ (reference sequence). The DNA for the CDR3 is TGTGCCAGCAGCGCAGGGACAGGGTTTCAGCCCCAGCATTTT. Its translation is CASSAGTGFQPQHF.

CDR3 nucleotide sequence: TGTGCCAGCAGTTCCCGGAGGGGCACGGGTAATGAAAAACTGTTTTTT. The encoded protein is CASSSRRGTGNEKLFF. The rearrangement links TRBV28 to TRBJ1-4; tentatively, D is TRBD1 (5 bases). Germline values: CDR1 MDHEN, CDR2 SYDVKM. The CDR3 loop spans 16 amino acids. V shed 4 bases and J shed 4 bases, with 16 bases lying between them.

In DNA form, the CDR3 reads TGCAGCGCGTCGGGGGAATACGAGCAGTACTTC. Protein: CSASGEYEQYF. V gene TRBV29-1 combines with J gene TRBJ2-7; a possible D gene is TRBD2 (6 bases). V was clipped by 7 bases and J by 4 bases, with 11 bases between them. Germline V gives CDR1 SQVTM, CDR2 ANQGSEA. This CDR3 is built from 11 residues.

The rearrangement joins TRBV28 to TRBJ2-7; D may be TRBD1 (5 bases). In germline, CDR1 is MDHEN, CDR2 SYDVKM. Trimming removed 2 bases from V and 12 bases from J, with 26 bases in between. The CDR3 consists of 16 residues. As DNA, the CDR3 is TGTGCCAGCAGTTTAGAAAGGGGATGGCTAACCCGGGCCGGGTACTTC. Its protein is CASSLERGWLTRAGYF.

J is TRBJ2-1 and V is TRBV6-5, with TRBD1 identical over 12 bases. The CDR3 spans 15 residues. V was pared by 6 bases and J by 7 bases, with 7 bases of the junction left unmatched. In germline, CDR1 is MNHEY, CDR2 SVGAGI. DNA of the CDR3: TGTGCCAGCAGGATCCGGGACAGGGGGCTTAATGAGCAGTTCTTC. It codes for CASRIRDRGLNEQFF.

The chain uses TRBV11-3 and TRBJ1-1, with TRBD1 identical over 11 bases. CDR3 length: 15 residues. CDR1 is SGHNT and CDR2 is YENEEA in the germline V gene. The ends lost 2 bases at V and 4 bases at J; junction bases unmatched: 3. The CDR3, as DNA: TGTGCCAGCAGCTTATCCGGGACAGGGGGCACTGAAGCTTTCTTT. Its translation is CASSLSGTGGTEAFF.

The chain uses TRBV4-3 and TRBJ2-1, with 8 bases aligning to TRBD1. This CDR3 comprises 11 residues. Germline lookup yields CDR1 LGHNA and CDR2 YSLEER. V shed 5 bases, J shed 9 bases, and the junction held 0 bases outside the gene matches. The CDR3 loop reads CASSGTGEQFF. The CDR3 coding sequence is TGCGCCAGCAGCGGGACAGGTGAGCAGTTCTTC.

The genes are TRBV29-1 and TRBJ2-3, with a weak D call TRBD1 (6 bases). V was pared by 4 bases and J by 2 bases, with 13 bases between. The CDR3 extends over 14 amino acids. Germline CDR1 is SQVTM and CDR2 is ANQGSEA. The CDR3 loop is CSVAEDRSTDTQYF. In DNA form, the CDR3 reads TGCAGCGTTGCGGAGGACAGATCCACAGATACGCAGTATTTT.

The chain carries TRBV7-9 and TRBJ1-2, with 8 bases that match TRBD1. Per the germline V gene, CDR1 is SEHNR and CDR2 is FQNEAQ (reference sequence). The CDR3 extends over 14 amino acids. V gave up 5 bases and J gave up 1 base; unmatched junction bases: 3. CDR3 sequence (DNA): TGTGCCAGCAGCCTACAGGGGGTTAACTATGGCTACACCTTC. Translating gives CASSLQGVNYGYTF. Using reference TRBV7-9 and TRBJ1-2 for the parts outside the CDR3, the full variable domain is DTGVSQNPRHKITKRGQNVTFRCDPISEHNRLYWYRQTLGQGPEFLTYFQNEAQLEKSRLLSDRFSAERPKGSFSTLEIQRTEQGDSAMYLCASSLQGVNYGYTFGSGTRLTVV.

V usage is TRBV4-2 and J usage is TRBJ1-2; TRBD1 matches at 11 bases. With 0 bases clipped from V and 8 bases from J, the junction kept 5 bases outside the gene matches. This CDR3 contains 15 residues. CDR1 and CDR2 (germline): LGHNA, YNFKEQ. In DNA form, the CDR3 reads TGTGCCAGCAGCCAAGATCTCGGGACAGGGGGAGGCTACACCTTC. This sequence encodes CASSQDLGTGGGYTF.

The J gene is TRBJ2-7, the V gene TRBV6-1; 8 bases map to TRBD1. The CDR3 is 15 amino acids. Germline trimming cut 1 base from V and 3 bases from J; bases unmatched to any gene: 5. Germline-derived CDR1 and CDR2 are MNHNS and SASEGT. As DNA, the CDR3 is TGTGCCAGCAGTGAAGGGTGGACAGGGAGCTACGAGCAGTACTTC. This encodes CASSEGWTGSYEQYF.

This chain uses TRBV5-4 with TRBJ2-1; tentative D call: TRBD1 (6 bases). Looked up from germline, CDR1 is SGHNT and CDR2 is YYREEE (reference sequence). The CDR3 loop spans 15 amino acids. Trimming cost V 0 bases and J 2 bases, with 9 bases left between them. CDR3 sequence (DNA): TGTGCCAGCAGCTTGGGGGGGCAGACCTACAATGAGCAGTTCTTC. Encoded protein: CASSLGGQTYNEQFF.

This chain uses TRBV28 with TRBJ2-7, with TRBD1 matching over 7 bases. The germline V gene has CDR1 MDHEN and CDR2 SYDVKM. With V trimmed by 3 bases and J by 3 bases, 5 bases remained unmatched. This CDR3 region has 14 residues. The CDR3 bases are TGTGCCAGCAGTTTCGAAGGGGGCAACTACGAGCAGTACTTC. Translation gives CASSFEGGNYEQYF.

This chain uses TRBV13 with TRBJ2-7; 14 bases fit TRBD2. There are 15 residues in the CDR3. Germline lookup yields CDR1 PRHDT and CDR2 FYEKMQ (reference sequence). The V and J ends lost 5 bases and 5 bases, in that order; junction bases with no gene match: 5. The CDR3 sequence: CASSLGTSGRNEQYF. The CDR3 DNA sequence: TGTGCCAGCAGCCTCGGGACTAGCGGGAGAAACGAGCAGTACTTC. Full variable domain (missing parts from reference TRBV13 and TRBJ2-7): AAGVIQSPRHLIKEKRETATLKCYPIPRHDTVYWYQQGPGQDPQFLISFYEKMQSDKGSIPDRFSAQQFSDYHSELNMSSLELGDSALYFCASSLGTSGRNEQYFGPGTRLTVT.

This chain joins TRBV28 and TRBJ2-3; TRBD2 is a possible D gene (6 bases). V lost 3 bases, J lost 12 bases, and 13 bases lay in between. CDR1 MDHEN and CDR2 SYDVKM come from the germline V gene. The length of the CDR3 is 12 residues. The CDR3 region has the DNA TGTGCCAGCAGTTTCCCTCTGGGGGGACAGTATTTT. This codes for CASSFPLGGQYF.

This rearrangement joins TRBV15 to TRBJ2-5; TRBD1 might be the D (5 bases). The J call may be mistaken, given a closer DNA end match to TRBJ2-7. This CDR3 region has 13 residues. Germline values: CDR1 LNHNV, CDR2 YYDKDF (reference sequence). CDR3 nucleotides: TGTGCCACCGCCCCAGGGCCCGCCTACGAGCAGTACTTC. Encoded protein: CATAPGPAYEQYF.